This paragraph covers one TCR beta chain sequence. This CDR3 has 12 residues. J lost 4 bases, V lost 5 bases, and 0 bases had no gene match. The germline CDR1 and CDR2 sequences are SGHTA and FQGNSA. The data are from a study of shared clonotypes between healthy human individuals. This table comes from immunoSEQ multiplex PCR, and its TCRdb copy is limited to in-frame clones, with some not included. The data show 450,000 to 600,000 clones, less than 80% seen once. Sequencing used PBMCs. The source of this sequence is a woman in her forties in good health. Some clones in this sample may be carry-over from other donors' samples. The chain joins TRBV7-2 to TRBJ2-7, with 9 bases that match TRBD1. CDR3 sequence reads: CASSGTGYEQYF. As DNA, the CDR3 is TGTGCCAGCAGCGGGACAGGGTACGAGCAGTACTTC.